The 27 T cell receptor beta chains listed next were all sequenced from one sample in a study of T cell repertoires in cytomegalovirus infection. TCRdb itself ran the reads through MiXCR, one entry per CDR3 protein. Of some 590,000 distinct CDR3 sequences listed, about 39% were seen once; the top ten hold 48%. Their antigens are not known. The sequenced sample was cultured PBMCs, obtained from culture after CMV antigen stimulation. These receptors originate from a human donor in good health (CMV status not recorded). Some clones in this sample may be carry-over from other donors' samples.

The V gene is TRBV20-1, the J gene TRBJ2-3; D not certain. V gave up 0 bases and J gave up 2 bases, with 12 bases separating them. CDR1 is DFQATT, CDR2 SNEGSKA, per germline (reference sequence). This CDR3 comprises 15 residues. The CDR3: CSARDLAAITDTQYF. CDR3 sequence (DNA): TGCAGTGCTAGAGATCTCGCGGCCATCACAGATACGCAGTATTTT.

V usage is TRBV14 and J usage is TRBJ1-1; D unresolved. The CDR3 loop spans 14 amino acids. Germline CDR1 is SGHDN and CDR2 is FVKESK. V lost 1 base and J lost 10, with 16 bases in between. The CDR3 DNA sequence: TGTGCCAGCAGCCAAGGACAAGCGAGTCAAGGAGCTTTCTTT. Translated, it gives CASSQGQASQGAFF.

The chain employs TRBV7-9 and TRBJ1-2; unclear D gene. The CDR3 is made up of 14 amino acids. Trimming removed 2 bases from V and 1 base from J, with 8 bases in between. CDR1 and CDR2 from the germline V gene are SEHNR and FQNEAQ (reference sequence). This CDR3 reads CASSLTPDNYGYTF. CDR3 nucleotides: TGTGCCAGCAGCTTAACTCCCGATAACTATGGCTACACCTTC.

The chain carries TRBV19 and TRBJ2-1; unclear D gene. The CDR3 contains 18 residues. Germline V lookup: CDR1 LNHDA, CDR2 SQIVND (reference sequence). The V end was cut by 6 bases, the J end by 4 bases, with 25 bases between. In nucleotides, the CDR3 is TGTGCCAGTAGGTTGGACCCCGGTCGGGCGGCTCCGTACAATGAGCAGTTCTTC. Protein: CASRLDPGRAAPYNEQFF.

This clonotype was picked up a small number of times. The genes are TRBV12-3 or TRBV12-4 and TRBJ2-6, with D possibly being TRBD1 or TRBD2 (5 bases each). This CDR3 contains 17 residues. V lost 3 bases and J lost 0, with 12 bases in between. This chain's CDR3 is CASSLGPSSSGANVLTF. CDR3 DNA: TGTGCCAGCAGTTTGGGACCCTCGAGCTCTGGGGCCAACGTCCTGACTTTC.

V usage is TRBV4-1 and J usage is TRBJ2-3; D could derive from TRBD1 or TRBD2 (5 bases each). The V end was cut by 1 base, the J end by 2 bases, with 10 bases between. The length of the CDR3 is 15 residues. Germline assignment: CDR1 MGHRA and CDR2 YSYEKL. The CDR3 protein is CASSQVGTHTDTQYF. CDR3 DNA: TGCGCCAGCAGCCAAGTGGGGACGCACACAGATACGCAGTATTTT.

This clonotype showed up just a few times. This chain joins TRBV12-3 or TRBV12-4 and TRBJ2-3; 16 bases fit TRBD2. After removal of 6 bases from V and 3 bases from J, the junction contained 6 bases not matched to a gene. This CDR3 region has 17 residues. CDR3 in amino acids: CASRLGTSGGGTDTQYF. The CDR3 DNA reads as TGTGCCAGCAGACTAGGGACTAGCGGGGGGGGAACAGATACGCAGTATTTT.

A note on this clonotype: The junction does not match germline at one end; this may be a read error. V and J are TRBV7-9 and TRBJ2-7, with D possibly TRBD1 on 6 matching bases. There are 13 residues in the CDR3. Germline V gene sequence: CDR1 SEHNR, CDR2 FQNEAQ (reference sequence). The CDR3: CASGLQGSYEQYF. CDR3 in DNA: TGTGCCAGCGGCTTACAGGGTTCCTACGAGCAGTACTTC.

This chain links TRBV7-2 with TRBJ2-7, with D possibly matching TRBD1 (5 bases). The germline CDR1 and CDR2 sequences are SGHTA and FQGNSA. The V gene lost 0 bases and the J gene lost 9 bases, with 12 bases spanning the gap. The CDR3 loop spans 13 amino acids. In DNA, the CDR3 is TGTGCCAGCAGCTTAGCGACAGCCTCCGGGCAGTACTTC. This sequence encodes CASSLATASGQYF.

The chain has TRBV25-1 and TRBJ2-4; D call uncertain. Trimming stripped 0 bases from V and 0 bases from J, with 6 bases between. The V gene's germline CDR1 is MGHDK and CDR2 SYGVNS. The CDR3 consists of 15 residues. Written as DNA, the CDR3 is TGTGCCAGCAGTGAATATGGGGTAGCCAAAAACATTCAGTACTTC. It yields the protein CASSEYGVAKNIQYF. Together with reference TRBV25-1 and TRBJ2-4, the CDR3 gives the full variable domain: EADIYQTPRYLVIGTGKKITLECSQTMGHDKMYWYQQDPGMELHLIHYSYGVNSTEKGDLSSESTVSRIRTEHFPLTLESARPSHTSQYLCASSEYGVAKNIQYFGAGTRLSVL.

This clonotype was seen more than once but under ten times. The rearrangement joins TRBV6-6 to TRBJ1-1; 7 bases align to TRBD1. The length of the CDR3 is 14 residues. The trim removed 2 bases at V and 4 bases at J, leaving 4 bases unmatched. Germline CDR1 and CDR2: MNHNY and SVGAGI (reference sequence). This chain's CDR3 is CASSYGTAGTEAFF. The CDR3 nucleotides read TGTGCCAGCAGTTACGGGACAGCGGGCACTGAAGCTTTCTTT.

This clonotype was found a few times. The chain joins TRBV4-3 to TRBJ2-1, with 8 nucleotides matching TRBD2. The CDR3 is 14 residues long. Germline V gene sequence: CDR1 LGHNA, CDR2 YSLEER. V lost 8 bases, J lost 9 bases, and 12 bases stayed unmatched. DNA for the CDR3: TGCGCCAGCGGCGTAGAGGCAGCGGGAGTTGAGCAGTTCTTC. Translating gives CASGVEAAGVEQFF.

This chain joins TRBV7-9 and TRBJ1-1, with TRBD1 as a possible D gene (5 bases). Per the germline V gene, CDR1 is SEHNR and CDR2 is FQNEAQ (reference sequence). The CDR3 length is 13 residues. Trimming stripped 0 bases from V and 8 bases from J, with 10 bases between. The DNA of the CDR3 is TGTGCCAGCAGCTTAGCGGGGCAGCAAGAAGCTTTCTTT. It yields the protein CASSLAGQQEAFF.

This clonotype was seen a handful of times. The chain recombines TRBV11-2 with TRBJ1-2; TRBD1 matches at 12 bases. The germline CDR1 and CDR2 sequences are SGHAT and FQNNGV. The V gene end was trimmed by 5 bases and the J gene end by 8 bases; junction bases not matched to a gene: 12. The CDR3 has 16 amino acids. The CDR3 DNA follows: TGTGCCAGCAGCCCGATAGGGGGACAGGGGGCTTTGGGCTACACCTTC. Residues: CASSPIGGQGALGYTF.

The CDR3 protein is CASSRLGSSYNEQFF. Here the CDR3 DNA reads TGTGCCAGCAGCCGTCTAGGGTCCAGCTACAATGAGCAGTTCTTC. The V gene is TRBV14, the J gene TRBJ2-1, with D unclear. The CDR3 has 15 residues. Germline lookup yields CDR1 SGHDN and CDR2 FVKESK. The V end was cut by 4 bases, the J end by 3 bases, with 13 bases between. The full variable domain, rest sourced from reference TRBV14 and TRBJ2-1, is EAGVTQFPSHSVIEKGQTVTLRCDPISGHDNLYWYRRVMGKEIKFLLHFVKESKQDESGMPNNRFLAERTGGTYSTLKVQPAELEDSGVYFCASSRLGSSYNEQFFGPGTRLTVL.

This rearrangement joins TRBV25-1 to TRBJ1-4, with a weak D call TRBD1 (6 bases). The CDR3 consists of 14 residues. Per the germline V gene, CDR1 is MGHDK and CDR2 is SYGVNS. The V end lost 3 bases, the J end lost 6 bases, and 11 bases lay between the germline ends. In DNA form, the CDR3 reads TGTGCCAGCAGTGACCCAGGGGAGCATGAAAAACTGTTTTTT. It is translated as CASSDPGEHEKLFF.

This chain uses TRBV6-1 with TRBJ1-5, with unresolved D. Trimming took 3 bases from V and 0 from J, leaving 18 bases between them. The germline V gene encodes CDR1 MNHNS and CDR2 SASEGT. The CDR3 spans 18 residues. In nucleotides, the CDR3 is TGTGCCAGCAGTGATGTTGCAGTTCCAGTAAGTAGCAATCAGCCCCAGCATTTT. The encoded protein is CASSDVAVPVSSNQPQHF.

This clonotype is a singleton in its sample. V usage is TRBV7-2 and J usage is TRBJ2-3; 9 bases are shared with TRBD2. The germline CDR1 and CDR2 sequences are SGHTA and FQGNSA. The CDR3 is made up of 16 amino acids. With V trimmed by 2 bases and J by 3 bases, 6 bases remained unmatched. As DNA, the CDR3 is TGTGCCAGCAGCTTAAATAGCGGGAGCAATACAGATACGCAGTATTTT. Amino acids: CASSLNSGSNTDTQYF.

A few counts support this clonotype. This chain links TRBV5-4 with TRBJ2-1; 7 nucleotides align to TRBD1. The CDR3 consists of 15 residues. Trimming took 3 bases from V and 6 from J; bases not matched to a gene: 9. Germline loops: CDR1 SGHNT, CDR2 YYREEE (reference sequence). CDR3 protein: CASSSTGVGTNEQFF. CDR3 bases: TGTGCCAGCAGCTCTACAGGGGTCGGTACCAATGAGCAGTTCTTC. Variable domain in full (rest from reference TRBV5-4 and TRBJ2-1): ETGVTQSPTHLIKTRGQQVTLRCSSQSGHNTVSWYQQALGQGPQFIFQYYREEENGRGNFPPRFSGLQFPNYSSELNVNALELDDSALYLCASSSTGVGTNEQFFGPGTRLTVL.

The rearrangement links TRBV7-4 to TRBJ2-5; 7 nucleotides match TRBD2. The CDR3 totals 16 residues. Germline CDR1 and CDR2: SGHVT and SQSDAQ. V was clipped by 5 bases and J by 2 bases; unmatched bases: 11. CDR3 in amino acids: CASSIGGSAGQETQYF. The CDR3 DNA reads TGTGCCAGCAGCATCGGGGGGTCGGCGGGGCAAGAGACCCAGTACTTC.

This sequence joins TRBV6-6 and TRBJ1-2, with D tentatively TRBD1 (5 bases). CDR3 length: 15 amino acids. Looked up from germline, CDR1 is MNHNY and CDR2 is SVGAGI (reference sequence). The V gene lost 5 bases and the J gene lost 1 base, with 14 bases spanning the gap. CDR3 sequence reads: CASSAPGRINYGYTF. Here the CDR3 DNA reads TGTGCCAGCAGTGCCCCGGGACGGATTAACTATGGCTACACCTTC.

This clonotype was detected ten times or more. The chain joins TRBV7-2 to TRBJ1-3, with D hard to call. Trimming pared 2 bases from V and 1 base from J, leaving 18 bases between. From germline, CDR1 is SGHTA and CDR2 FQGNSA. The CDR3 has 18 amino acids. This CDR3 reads CASSLRFVRPTSGNTIYF. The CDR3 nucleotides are TGTGCCAGCAGCTTACGTTTTGTCAGGCCCACTTCTGGAAACACCATATATTTT. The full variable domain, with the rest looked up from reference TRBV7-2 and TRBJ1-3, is GAGVSQSPSNKVTEKGKDVELRCDPISGHTALYWYRQSLGQGLEFLIYFQGNSAPDKSGLPSDRFSAERTGGSVSTLTIQRTQQEDSAVYLCASSLRFVRPTSGNTIYFGEGSWLTVV.

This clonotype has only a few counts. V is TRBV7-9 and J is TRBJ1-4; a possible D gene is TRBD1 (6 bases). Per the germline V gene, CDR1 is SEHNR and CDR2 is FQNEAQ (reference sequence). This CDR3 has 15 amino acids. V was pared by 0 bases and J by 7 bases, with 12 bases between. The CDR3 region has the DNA TGTGCCAGCAGCTTAGCGGGGGCGCGGGTTGAAAAACTGTTTTTT. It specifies CASSLAGARVEKLFF.

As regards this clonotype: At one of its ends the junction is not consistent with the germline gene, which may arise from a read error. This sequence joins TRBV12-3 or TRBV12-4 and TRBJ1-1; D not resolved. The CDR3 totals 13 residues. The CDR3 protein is CASSLEPNTEAVF. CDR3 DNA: TGTGCCAGCAGTTTAGAACCGAACACTGAAGCTGTCTTT.

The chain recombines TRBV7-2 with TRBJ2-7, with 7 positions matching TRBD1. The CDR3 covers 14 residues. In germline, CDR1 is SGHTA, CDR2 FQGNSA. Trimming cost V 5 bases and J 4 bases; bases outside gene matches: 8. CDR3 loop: CASSRDRDRYEQYF. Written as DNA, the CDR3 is TGTGCCAGCAGCCGAGACCGGGACAGATACGAGCAGTACTTC.

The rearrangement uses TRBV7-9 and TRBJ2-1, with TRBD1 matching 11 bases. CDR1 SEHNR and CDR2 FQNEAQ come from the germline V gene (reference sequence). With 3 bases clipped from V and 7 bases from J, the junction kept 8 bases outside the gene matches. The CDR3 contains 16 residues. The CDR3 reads CASSFHRDRGDNEQFF. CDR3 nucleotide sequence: TGTGCCAGCAGCTTTCACCGGGACAGGGGGGATAATGAGCAGTTCTTC.

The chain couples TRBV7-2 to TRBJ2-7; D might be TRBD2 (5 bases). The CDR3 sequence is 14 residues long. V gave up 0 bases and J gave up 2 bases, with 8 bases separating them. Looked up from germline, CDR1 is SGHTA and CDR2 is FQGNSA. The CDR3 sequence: CASSLASGPYEQYF. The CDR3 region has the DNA TGTGCCAGCAGCTTAGCCAGCGGCCCCTACGAGCAGTACTTC. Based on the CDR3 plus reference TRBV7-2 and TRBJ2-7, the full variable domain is GAGVSQSPSNKVTEKGKDVELRCDPISGHTALYWYRQSLGQGLEFLIYFQGNSAPDKSGLPSDRFSAERTGGSVSTLTIQRTQQEDSAVYLCASSLASGPYEQYFGPGTRLTVT.